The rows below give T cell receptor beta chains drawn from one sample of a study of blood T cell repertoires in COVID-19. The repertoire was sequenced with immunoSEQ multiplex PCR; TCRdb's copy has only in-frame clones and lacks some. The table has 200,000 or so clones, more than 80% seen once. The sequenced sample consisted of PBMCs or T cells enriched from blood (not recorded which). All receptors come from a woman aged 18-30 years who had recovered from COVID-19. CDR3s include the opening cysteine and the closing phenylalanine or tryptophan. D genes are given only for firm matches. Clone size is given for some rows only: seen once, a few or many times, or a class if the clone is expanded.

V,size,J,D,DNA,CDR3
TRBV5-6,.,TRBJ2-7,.,TGTGCCAGCAGCCCGCCAGCAGGGGTGGACGAGCAGTACTTC,CASSPPAGVDEQYF
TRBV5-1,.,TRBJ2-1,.,TGCGCCAGCAGCTTGGAAACGGGGTTGCCCTACAATGAGCAGTTCTTC,CASSLETGLPYNEQFF
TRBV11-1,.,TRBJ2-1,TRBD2,TGTGCCAGCAGCGGATGGACTAGCGGGCCCTACAATGAGCAGTTCTTC,CASSGWTSGPYNEQFF
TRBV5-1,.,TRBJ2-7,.,TGCGCCAGCAGCTTGGTAGGTGACTCCACCTACGAGCAGTACTTC,CASSLVGDSTYEQYF
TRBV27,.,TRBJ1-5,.,TGTGCCAGCAGCCATGACAACCATCAGCCCCAGCATTTT,CASSHDNHQPQHF
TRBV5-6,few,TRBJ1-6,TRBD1,TGTGCCAGCAGCTTGGCCGGGACAGGGCCTTCACCCCTCCACTTT,CASSLAGTGPSPLHF
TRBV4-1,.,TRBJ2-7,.,TGCGCCAGCAGCCAAGATTACTTCGAGCAGTACTTC,CASSQDYFEQYF
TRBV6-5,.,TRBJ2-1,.,TGTGCCAGCAGTTTGCGAGCTACCGGAGCCAATGAGCAGTTCTTC,CASSLRATGANEQFF
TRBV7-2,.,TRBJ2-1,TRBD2,TGTGCCAGCAGCTTATTTCTGGGGGGGGCCTACAATGAGCAGTTCTTC,CASSLFLGGAYNEQFF
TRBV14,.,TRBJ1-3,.,TGTGCCAGCAGCCGGACAGTGAACTCTGGAAACACCATATATTTT,CASSRTVNSGNTIYF
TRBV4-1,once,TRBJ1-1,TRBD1,TGCGCCAGCAGCCCCTCGGACAGGGTTGGAACTGAAGCTTTCTTT,CASSPSDRVGTEAFF
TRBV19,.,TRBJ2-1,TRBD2,TGTGCCAGTAGACTAGCGGGGGCCTTTTTAGATGAGCAGTTCTTC,CASRLAGAFLDEQFF
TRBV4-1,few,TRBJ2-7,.,TGCGCCAGCAGCCAAGACAGGGGTTACGAGCAGTACTTC,CASSQDRGYEQYF
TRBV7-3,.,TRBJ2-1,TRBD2,TGTGCCAGCAGCCAGAGCGGGGGTAGCTCCTACAATGAGCAGTTCTTC,CASSQSGGSSYNEQFF
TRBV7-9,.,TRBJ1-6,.,TGTGCCAGCAGCTCCGGGACACCGAATAATTCACCCCTCCACTTT,CASSSGTPNNSPLHF
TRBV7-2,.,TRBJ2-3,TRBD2,TGTGCCAGCAGCCTAAGACTAGCGGGGGGGTTGGATACGCAGTATTTT,CASSLRLAGGLDTQYF
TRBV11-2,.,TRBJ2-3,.,TGTGCCAGCAGCTTAAACGGTGTGGATACGCAGTATTTT,CASSLNGVDTQYF
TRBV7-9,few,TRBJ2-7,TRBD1,TGTGCCAGCAGCTTAGGGACAGGGGGTCTCGAGCAGTACTTC,CASSLGTGGLEQYF